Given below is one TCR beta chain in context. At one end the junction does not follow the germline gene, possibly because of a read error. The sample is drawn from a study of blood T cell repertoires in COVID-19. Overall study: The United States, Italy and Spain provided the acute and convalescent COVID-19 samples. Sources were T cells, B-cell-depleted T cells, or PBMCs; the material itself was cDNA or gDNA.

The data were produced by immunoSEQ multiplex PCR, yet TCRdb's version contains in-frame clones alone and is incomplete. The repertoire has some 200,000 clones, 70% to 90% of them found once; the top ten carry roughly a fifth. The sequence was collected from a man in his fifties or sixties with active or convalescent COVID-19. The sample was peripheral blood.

The CDR3 bases are TGTGCCAGCAGCCTACAACAATCGGGACTCCACATCTTC. Its translation is CASSLQQSGLHIF. The J gene is TRBJ1-2, the V gene TRBV3-1 (or the pseudogene TRBV3-2); a weak D match, TRBD1 (5 bases). The CDR3 consists of 13 residues. Germline-derived CDR1 and CDR2 are LGHDT and YNNKEL (reference sequence).